The present T cell receptor (beta chain) was sequenced within a study of blood T cell repertoires in COVID-19. CDR1 is ENHRY and CDR2 is SYGVKD in the germline V gene. CDR3 length: 15 residues. Trimming cost V 9 bases and J 3 bases; bases outside gene matches: 6. Sequencing used immunoSEQ multiplex PCR; TCRdb keeps in-frame clones, though not all of them. The table has around 300,000 clones, roughly 90% seen once. This clone was picked up one time. The chain combines TRBV10-3 with TRBJ2-2; 11 nucleotides line up with TRBD1. What was sequenced was peripheral blood. The clonotype was recovered from a woman aged 25 to 45 with COVID-19, enrolled during active disease. CDR3 bases: TGTGCCATTACTAGGGACAGGGGGGACACCGGGGAGCTGTTTTTT. Translating gives CAITRDRGDTGELFF.